This TCR beta chain is drawn from a study of blood T cell repertoires in COVID-19. Profiling relied on immunoSEQ multiplex PCR, and the TCRdb table lists in-frame clones only, not all of them. The data hold about 110,000 clones, with about 83% observed a single time. The sequence came from a woman aged 70-85 years with acute or convalescent COVID-19. Source material: peripheral blood.

CDR3 sequence (DNA): TGTGCCAGCTCACCACCCGGGACAGGCTCCTACGAGCAGTACTTC. This translates into CASSPPGTGSYEQYF. V usage is TRBV18 and J usage is TRBJ2-7, with TRBD1 identical over 8 bases. Germline CDR1 is KGHSH and CDR2 is LQKENI. Losses at the gene ends were 0 bases for V and 0 bases for J; bases not matched to a gene: 1. The length of the CDR3 is 15 residues.